This TCR beta chain originates from a study of blood T cell repertoires in COVID-19. Background on the study: The samples span acute and convalescent COVID-19 from the United States, Italy and Spain. PBMCs, B-cell-depleted T cells, or T cells were the source of the cDNA or gDNA that made up the material.

In the source study's methods: How many nucleated cells were present was estimated from reference gene primer amplification. Method: immunoSEQ multiplex PCR; TCRdb's copy keeps in-frame clones and lacks some. The V and J calls and clone size come from that table; D and trimming were worked out from the DNA. The table lists about 250,000 clones, around 86% of them singletons. This CDR3 comprises 16 residues. CDR1 and CDR2 (germline): LGHNA, YSLEER. The V gene end was trimmed by 4 bases and the J gene end by 8 bases; junction bases not matched to a gene: 9. The gene calls are TRBV4-3 and TRBJ2-2; 11 bases fit TRBD2. The specimen was peripheral blood. The origin of this receptor is a woman in her twenties or thirties with active or convalescent COVID-19. CDR3 protein: CASSPSLSGGVGELFF. DNA for the CDR3: TGCGCCAGCAGCCCCTCCCTTAGCGGGGGGGTTGGGGAGCTGTTTTTT.